This T cell receptor beta chain appears in the sequencing data of a study of cytomegalovirus exposure and HLA in healthy donors. Whole-study findings and limits: A classifier reportedly called cytomegalovirus status with high sensitivity and specificity. Apparent HLA restriction characterized most CMV-associated TCR beta chains in a later analysis. V- and J-gene trimming in TCR beta was tied to a missense DCLRE1C variant by an analysis performed later.

With 60 Vbeta and 13 Jbeta primers, the PCR was carried out. Here immunoSEQ multiplex PCR was the method, and the copy in TCRdb shows in-frame clones only, minus some. The repertoire has approximately 150,000 clones, about 71% of them found once; the top ten carry over 2.5%. The V gene end was trimmed by 5 bases and the J gene end by 2 bases; junction bases not matched to a gene: 9. This CDR3 is built from 15 residues. The germline gives CDR1 SQVTM, CDR2 ANQGSEA. On this clone itself: Its specificity is unknown.

Sample: PBMCs. The chain has TRBV29-1 and TRBJ2-1; TRBD2 matches at 7 bases. The sequence came from a woman between 25 and 40 years old in good health and CMV-seronegative. CDR3 in amino acids: CSVTLALSPYNEQFF. The DNA of the CDR3 is TGCAGCGTTACACTAGCGCTTAGCCCCTACAATGAGCAGTTCTTC.